This T cell receptor (beta chain) was sequenced during a study of graft-versus-host responses after intestinal transplantation. About the research overall: Every transplant recipient was induced with anti-thymocyte globulin, then maintained on tacrolimus and steroids for about three years.

Overall study findings and caveats: Where graft-donor T cell macrochimerism was present, patients had high graft-versus-host to host-versus-graft clonal ratios in allografts. With peak circulating GvH clone levels came an association with early post-transplant HvG declines.

Looked up from germline, CDR1 is SNHLY and CDR2 is FYNNEI. There are 13 residues in the CDR3. V shed 8 bases and J 0 bases; nucleotides not matched to a gene: 1. Each mixed lymphocyte reaction held about 200,000 CFSE-labeled responders and about 200,000 irradiated violet-dye-labeled stimulators. CFSE-low proliferating responders, CD3+CD4+ and CD3+CD8+, were sorted post-reaction. Produced via immunoSEQ multiplex PCR; TCRdb's table is partial and in-frame only. This table has 15,000 to 20,000 clones, under 45% appearing once. This clone was counted between two and nine times. The sample consisted of alloreactive CD8+ T cells from a mixed lymphocyte reaction culture, taken before intestinal transplant. Stated subset: CFSE-low proliferating T cells sorted from approximately 6-day pre-transplant mixed lymphocyte reaction (GvH or HvG direction). The receptor comes from a human patient who received an intestinal transplant. This sequence joins TRBV2 and TRBJ2-7; 10 bases match TRBD2. The CDR3 reads CASLAGDSYEQYF. The CDR3 DNA reads as TGTGCCAGCCTAGCGGGAGACTCCTACGAGCAGTACTTC.